This T cell receptor beta chain was recovered during a study of long-term antiretroviral therapy in people with HIV. Study results and caveats: With ART, diversity went up but was still lower than in transplant donor controls.

This clone was recorded a few times. Its target is not known. The ends were cut back, 2 bases at V and 7 bases at J, with 6 bases in the middle. Germline V gene data show CDR1 as SEHNR and CDR2 as FQNEAQ (reference sequence). CDR3 size: 13 residues. Investigators performed immunoSEQ version v3.0 at survey level. This table comes from immunoSEQ multiplex PCR, and its TCRdb copy is limited to in-frame clones, with some not included. The data hold under 30,000 clones, with approximately 85% observed a single time. The sequencing used unsorted PBMCs, collected 3 years after starting antiretroviral therapy. The chain combines TRBV7-9 with TRBJ1-6, with D unclear. The source is a man aged 35-49 years with HIV. CDR3 coding DNA: TGTGCCAGCAGCTTAAATTTGAATTCACCCCTCCACTTT. It encodes CASSLNLNSPLHF.